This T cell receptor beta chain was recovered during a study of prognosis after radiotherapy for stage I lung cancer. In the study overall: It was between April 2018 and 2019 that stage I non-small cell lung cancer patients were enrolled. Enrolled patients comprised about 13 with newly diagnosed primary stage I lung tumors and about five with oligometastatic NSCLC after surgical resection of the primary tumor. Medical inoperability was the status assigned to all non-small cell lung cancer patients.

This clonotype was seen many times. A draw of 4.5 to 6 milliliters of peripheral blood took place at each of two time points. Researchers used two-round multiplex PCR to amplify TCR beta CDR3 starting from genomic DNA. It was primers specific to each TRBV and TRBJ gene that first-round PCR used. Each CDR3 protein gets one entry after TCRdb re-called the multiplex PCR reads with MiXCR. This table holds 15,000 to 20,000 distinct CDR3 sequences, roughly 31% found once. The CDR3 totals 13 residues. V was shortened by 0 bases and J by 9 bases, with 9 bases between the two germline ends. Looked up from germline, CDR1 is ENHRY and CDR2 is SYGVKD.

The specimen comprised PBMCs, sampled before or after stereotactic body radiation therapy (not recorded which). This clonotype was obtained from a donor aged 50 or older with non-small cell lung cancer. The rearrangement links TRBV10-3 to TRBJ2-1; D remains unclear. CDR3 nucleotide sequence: TGTGCCATCAGTGAGTCGGAGTCCCCTGAGCAGTTCTTC. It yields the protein CAISESESPEQFF.